This T cell receptor (beta chain) comes out of a study of cytomegalovirus exposure and HLA in healthy donors. Concerning this clone: Its antigen is unidentified.

Use of 60 Vbeta and 13 Jbeta primers characterized the PCR. Sequenced by immunoSEQ multiplex PCR; TCRdb stores in-frame clones only, minus some. Of some 140,000 clones in the sample, roughly 85% are singletons; the top ten hold about 1.5%. Study results and caveats: Overall, approximately 150 TCR beta chains were annotated as cytomegalovirus-associated.

Trimming shortened V by 1 base and J by 7 bases, and 4 bases separated the two germline ends. The CDR3 spans 12 residues. Germline V gene sequence: CDR1 SGHTA, CDR2 FQGNSA. This TCR was sampled from a man aged 40-49 years in good health and CMV-seronegative. Sequenced material: PBMCs. This chain links TRBV7-2 with TRBJ1-4; D remains ambiguous. The CDR3 loop reads CASSLVGEKLFF. The CDR3 DNA follows: TGTGCCAGCAGCTTAGTCGGTGAAAAACTGTTTTTT.